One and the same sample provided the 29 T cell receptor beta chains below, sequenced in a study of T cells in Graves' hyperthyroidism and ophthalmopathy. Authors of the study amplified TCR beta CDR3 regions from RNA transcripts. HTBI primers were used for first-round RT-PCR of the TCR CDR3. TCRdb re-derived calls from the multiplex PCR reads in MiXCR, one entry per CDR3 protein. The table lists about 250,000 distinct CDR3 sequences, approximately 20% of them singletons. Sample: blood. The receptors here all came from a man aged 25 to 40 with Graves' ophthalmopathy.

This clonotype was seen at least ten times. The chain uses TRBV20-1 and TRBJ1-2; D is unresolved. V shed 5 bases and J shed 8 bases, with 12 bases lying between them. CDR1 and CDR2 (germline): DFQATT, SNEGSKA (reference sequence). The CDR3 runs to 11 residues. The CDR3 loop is CSARGRAGYTF. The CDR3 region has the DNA TGCAGTGCTCGGGGTCGGGCCGGCTACACCTTC.

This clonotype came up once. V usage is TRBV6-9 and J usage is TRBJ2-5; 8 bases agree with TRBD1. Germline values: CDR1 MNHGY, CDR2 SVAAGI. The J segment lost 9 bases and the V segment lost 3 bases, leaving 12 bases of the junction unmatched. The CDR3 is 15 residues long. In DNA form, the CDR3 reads TGTGCCAGCAGTTACGTCCAGGGGGCAGCAGTGGCCCAGTACTTC. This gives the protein CASSYVQGAAVAQYF.

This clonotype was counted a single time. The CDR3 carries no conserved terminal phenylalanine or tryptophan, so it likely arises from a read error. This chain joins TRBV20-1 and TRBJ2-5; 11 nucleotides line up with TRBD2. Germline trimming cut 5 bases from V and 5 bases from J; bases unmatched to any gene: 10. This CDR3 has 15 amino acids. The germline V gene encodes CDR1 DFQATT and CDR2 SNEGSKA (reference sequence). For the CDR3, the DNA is TGCAGTGCTCCCAGACTAGCGGGGAGCCGGGAGACCCAGTACTCC. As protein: CSAPRLAGSRETQYS.

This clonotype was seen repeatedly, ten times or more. CDR3 amino acids: CASKEPVNEKLFF. The CDR3 nucleotides read TGTGCCAGCAAAGAACCGGTTAATGAAAAACTGTTTTTT. The J gene is TRBJ1-4, the V gene TRBV12-3 or TRBV12-4, with D unresolved. V lost 7 bases and J 4 bases, leaving 10 bases between the germline ends. CDR3 size: 13 residues.

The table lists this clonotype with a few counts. CDR3 in DNA: TGTGCCAGCAGTTTGCAGGTACCGAACACTGAAGCTTTCTTT. Protein product: CASSLQVPNTEAFF. This chain links TRBV12-3 or TRBV12-4 with TRBJ1-1; D not certain. The CDR3 covers 14 residues. V was shortened by 3 bases and J by 1 base, with 9 bases between the two germline ends.

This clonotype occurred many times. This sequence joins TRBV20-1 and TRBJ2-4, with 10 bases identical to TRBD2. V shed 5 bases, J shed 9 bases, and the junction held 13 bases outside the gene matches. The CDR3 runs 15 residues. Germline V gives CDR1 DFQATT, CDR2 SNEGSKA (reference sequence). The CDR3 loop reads CSAAGGAGGPGIQYF. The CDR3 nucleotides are TGCAGTGCTGCCGGAGGAGCGGGAGGGCCGGGCATTCAGTACTTC.

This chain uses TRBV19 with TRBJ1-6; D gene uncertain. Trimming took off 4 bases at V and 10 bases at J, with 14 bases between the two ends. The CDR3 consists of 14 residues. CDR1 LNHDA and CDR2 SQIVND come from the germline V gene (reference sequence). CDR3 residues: CASSRTGIRSPLHF. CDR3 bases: TGTGCCAGTAGTAGGACCGGGATAAGGTCACCCCTCCACTTT.

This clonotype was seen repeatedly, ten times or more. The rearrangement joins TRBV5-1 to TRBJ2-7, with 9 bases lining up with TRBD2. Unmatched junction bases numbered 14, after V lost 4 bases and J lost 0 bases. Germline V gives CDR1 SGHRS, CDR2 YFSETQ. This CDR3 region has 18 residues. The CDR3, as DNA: TGCGCCAGCAGCCCAACCCGCTCTAGCGGGACCCTCTCCTACGAGCAGTACTTC. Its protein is CASSPTRSSGTLSYEQYF. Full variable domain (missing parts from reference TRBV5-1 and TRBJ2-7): KAGVTQTPRYLIKTRGQQVTLSCSPISGHRSVSWYQQTPGQGLQFLFEYFSETQRNKGNFPGRFSGRQFSNSRSEMNVSTLELGDSALYLCASSPTRSSGTLSYEQYFGPGTRLTVT.

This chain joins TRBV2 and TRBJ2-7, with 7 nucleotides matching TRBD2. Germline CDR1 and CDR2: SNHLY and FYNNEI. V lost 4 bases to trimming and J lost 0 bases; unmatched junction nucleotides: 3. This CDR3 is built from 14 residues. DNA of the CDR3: TGTGCCAGCAGTGGAACTAGCGCCTCCTACGAGCAGTACTTC. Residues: CASSGTSASYEQYF.

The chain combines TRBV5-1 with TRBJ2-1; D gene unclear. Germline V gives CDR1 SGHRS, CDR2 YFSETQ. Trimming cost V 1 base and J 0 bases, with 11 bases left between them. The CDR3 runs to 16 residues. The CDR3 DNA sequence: TGCGCCAGCAGCTTGTATCAGCAACCCTCCTACAATGAGCAGTTCTTC. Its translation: CASSLYQQPSYNEQFF. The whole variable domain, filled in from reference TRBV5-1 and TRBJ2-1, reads KAGVTQTPRYLIKTRGQQVTLSCSPISGHRSVSWYQQTPGQGLQFLFEYFSETQRNKGNFPGRFSGRQFSNSRSEMNVSTLELGDSALYLCASSLYQQPSYNEQFFGPGTRLTVL.

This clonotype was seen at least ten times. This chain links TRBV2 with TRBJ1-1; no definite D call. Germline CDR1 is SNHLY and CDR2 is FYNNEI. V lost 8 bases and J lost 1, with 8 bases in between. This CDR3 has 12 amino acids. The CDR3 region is CASSTENTEAFF. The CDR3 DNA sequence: TGTGCCAGCTCCACAGAGAACACTGAAGCTTTCTTT.

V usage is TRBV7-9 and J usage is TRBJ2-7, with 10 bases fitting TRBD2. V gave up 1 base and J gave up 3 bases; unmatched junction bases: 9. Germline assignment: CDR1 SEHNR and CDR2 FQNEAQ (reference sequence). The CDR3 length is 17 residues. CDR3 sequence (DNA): TGTGCCAGCAGCTTAGTTGTAGGGACTAGCGTTTTCTACGAGCAGTACTTC. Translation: CASSLVVGTSVFYEQYF.

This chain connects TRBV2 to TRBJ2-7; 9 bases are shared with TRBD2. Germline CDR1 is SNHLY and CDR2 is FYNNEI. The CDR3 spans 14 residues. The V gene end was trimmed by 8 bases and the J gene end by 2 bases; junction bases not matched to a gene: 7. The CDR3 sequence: CASGPGTSPYEQYF. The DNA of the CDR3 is TGTGCCAGCGGCCCCGGGACTAGCCCCTACGAGCAGTACTTC. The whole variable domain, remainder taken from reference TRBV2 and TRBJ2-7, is EPEVTQTPSHQVTQMGQEVILRCVPISNHLYFYWYRQILGQKVEFLVSFYNNEISEKSEIFDDQFSVERPDGSNFTLKIRSTKLEDSAMYFCASGPGTSPYEQYFGPGTRLTVT.

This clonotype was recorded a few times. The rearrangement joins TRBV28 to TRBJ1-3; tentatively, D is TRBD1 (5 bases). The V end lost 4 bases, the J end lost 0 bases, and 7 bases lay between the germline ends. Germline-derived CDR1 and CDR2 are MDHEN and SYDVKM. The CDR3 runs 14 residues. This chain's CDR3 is CASSSGSSGNTIYF. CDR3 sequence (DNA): TGTGCCAGCAGTTCAGGGAGCTCTGGAAACACCATATATTTT. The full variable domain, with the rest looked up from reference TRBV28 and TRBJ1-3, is DVKVTQSSRYLVKRTGEKVFLECVQDMDHENMFWYRQDPGLGLRLIYFSYDVKMKEKGDIPEGYSVSREKKERFSLILESASTNQTSMYLCASSSGSSGNTIYFGEGSWLTVV.

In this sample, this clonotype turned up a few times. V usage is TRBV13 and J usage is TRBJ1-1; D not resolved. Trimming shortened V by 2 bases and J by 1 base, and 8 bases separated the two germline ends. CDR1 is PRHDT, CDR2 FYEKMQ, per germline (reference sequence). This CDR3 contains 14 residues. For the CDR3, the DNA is TGTGCCAGCAGCTTACACCGGGAGAACACTGAAGCTTTCTTT. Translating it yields CASSLHRENTEAFF.

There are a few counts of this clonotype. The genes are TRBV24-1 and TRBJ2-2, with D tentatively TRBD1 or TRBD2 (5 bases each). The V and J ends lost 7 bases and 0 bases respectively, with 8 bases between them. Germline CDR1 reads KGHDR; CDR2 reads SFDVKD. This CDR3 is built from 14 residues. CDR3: CATRGPSNTGELFF. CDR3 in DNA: TGTGCCACCAGGGGACCCTCGAACACCGGGGAGCTGTTTTTT.

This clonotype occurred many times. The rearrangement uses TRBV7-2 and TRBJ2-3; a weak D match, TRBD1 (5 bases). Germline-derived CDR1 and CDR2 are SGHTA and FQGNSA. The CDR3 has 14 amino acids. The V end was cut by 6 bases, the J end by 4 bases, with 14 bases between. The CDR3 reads CASSVGHGPDTQYF. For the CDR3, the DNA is TGTGCCAGCAGTGTCGGACATGGGCCAGATACGCAGTATTTT.

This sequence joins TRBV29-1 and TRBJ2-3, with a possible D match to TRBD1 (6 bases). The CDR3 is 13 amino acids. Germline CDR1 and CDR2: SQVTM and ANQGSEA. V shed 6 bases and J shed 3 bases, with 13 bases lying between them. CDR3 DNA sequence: TGCAGCGTCGAACAGGGAAATACAGATACGCAGTATTTT. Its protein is CSVEQGNTDTQYF.

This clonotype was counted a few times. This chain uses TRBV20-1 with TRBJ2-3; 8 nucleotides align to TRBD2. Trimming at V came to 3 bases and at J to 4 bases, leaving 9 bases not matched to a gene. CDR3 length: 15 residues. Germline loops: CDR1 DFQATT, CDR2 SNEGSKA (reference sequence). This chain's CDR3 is CSASETRAGADTQYF. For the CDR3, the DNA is TGCAGTGCTAGTGAAACCCGAGCGGGAGCAGATACGCAGTATTTT.

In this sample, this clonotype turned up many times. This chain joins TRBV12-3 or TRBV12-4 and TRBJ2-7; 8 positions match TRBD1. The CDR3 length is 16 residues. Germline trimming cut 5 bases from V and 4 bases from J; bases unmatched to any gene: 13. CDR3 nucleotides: TGTGCCAGCAGTCCAACCGGACAGGGTGCGAGATACGAGCAGTACTTC. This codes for CASSPTGQGARYEQYF.

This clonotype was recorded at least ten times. CDR3 sequence (DNA): TGTGCCATCAGTGAGAAGGTGAACACTGAAGCTTTCTTT. Residues: CAISEKVNTEAFF. The chain carries TRBV10-3 and TRBJ1-1, with D unclear. The V gene lost 2 bases and the J gene lost 0 bases, with 4 bases spanning the gap. Germline CDR1 is ENHRY and CDR2 is SYGVKD. The length of the CDR3 is 13 residues.

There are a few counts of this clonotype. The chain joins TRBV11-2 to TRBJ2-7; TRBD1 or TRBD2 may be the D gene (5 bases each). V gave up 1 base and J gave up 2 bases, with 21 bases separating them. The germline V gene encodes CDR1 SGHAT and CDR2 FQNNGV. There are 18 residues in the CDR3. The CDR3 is CASSLGPGIGENPYEQYF. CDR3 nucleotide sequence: TGTGCCAGCAGCTTAGGCCCCGGGATAGGGGAAAACCCCTACGAGCAGTACTTC.

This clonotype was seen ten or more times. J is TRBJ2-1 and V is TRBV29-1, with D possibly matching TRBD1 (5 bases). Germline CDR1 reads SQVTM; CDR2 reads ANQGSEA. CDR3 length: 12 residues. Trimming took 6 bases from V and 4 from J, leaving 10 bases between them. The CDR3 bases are TGCAGCGTGTGGGGCCCTTACAATGAGCAGTTCTTC. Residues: CSVWGPYNEQFF.

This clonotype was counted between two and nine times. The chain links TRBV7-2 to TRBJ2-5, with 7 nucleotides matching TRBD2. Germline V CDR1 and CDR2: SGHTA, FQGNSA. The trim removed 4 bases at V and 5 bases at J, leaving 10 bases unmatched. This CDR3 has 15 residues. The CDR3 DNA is TGTGCCAGCAGCTCACTAGGACTAGTGGGGGAGACCCAGTACTTC. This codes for CASSSLGLVGETQYF.

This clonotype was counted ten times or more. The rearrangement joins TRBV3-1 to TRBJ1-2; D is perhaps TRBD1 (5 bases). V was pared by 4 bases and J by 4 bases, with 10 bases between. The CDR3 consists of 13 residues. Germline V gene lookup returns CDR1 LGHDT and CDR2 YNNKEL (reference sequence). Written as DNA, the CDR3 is TGTGCCAGCAGCCGGGACGGGGCCTATGGCTACACCTTC. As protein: CASSRDGAYGYTF.

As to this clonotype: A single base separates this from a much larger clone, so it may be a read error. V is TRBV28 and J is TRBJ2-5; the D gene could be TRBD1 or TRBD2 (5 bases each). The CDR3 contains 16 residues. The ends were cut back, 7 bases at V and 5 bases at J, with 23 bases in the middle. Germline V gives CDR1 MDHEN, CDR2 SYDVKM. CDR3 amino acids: CASISTGQGSSETQYF. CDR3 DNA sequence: TGTGCCAGCATCTCAACGGGGCAGGGAAGTTCGGAGACCCAGTACTTC. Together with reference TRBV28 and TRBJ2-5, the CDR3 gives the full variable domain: DVKVTQSSRYLVKRTGEKVFLECVQDMDHENMFWYRQDPGLGLRLIYFSYDVKMKEKGDIPEGYSVSREKKERFSLILESASTNQTSMYLCASISTGQGSSETQYFGPGTRLLVL.

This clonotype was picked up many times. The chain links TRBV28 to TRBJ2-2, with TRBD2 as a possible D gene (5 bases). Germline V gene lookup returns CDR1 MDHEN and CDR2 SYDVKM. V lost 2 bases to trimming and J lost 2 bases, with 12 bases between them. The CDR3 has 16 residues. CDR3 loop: CASSLSPSINTGELFF. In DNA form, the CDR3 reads TGTGCCAGCAGTTTAAGTCCTAGCATTAACACCGGGGAGCTGTTTTTT.

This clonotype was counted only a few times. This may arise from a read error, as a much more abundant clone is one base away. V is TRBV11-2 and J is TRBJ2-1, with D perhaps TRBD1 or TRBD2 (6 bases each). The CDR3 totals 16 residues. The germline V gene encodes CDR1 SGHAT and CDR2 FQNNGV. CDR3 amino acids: CASSLEGRDTYNEQSF. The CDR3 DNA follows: TGTGCCAGCAGCTTAGAGGGGCGGGACACCTACAATGAGCAGTCCTTC.

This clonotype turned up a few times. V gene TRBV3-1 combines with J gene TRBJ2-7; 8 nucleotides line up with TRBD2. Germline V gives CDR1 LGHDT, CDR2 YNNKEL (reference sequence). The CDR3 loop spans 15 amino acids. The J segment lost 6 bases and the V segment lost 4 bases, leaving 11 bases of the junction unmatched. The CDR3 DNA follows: TGTGCCAGCAGCCCCAAAACTAGCGGAAGGGTCGAGCAGTACTTC. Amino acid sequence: CASSPKTSGRVEQYF.